Each of the 16 T cell receptor beta chains below was sequenced from the same sample in a study of T cell responses to AZD1222 COVID-19 vaccine. The table came from immunoSEQ multiplex PCR; TCRdb's copy has only in-frame clones and leaves some out. The sample lists about 96,000 clones, around 90% seen once, with roughly 24% in the top ten. The material sequenced was peripheral blood, taken on day 0 of AZD1222 vaccination. These receptors came from an adult in good health.

The CDR3 loop reads CASSQEGEQPQHF. CDR3 DNA: TGCGCCAGCAGCCAAGAGGGGGAGCAGCCCCAGCATTTT. The chain couples TRBV4-3 to TRBJ1-5, with D possibly TRBD1 on 5 matching bases. The CDR3 has 13 amino acids. Germline V lookup: CDR1 LGHNA, CDR2 YSLEER. Trimming cost V 0 bases and J 7 bases, with 7 bases left between them.

CDR3 in DNA: TGTGCCAGCAGCTTCCCTTTAGGACAAGAGACCCAGTACTTC. It yields the protein CASSFPLGQETQYF. V usage is TRBV7-2 and J usage is TRBJ2-5; D gene uncertain. The CDR3 totals 14 residues. Germline CDR1 and CDR2: SGHTA and FQGNSA. The ends were cut back, 3 bases at V and 2 bases at J, with 10 bases in the middle.

This chain joins TRBV27 and TRBJ2-3, with D hard to call. Trimming left V 8 bases short and J 3 bases short, with 21 bases between. CDR3 length: 16 residues. The germline V gene has CDR1 MNHEY and CDR2 SMNVEV (reference sequence). The CDR3 sequence: CASGPIDWVATDTQYF. CDR3 nucleotide sequence: TGTGCCAGCGGCCCTATAGATTGGGTCGCTACAGATACGCAGTATTTT.

The chain uses TRBV11-2 and TRBJ2-5; either TRBD1 or TRBD2 may fit D (5 bases each). V was pared by 3 bases and J by 0 bases, with 11 bases between. Germline loops: CDR1 SGHAT, CDR2 FQNNGV. The CDR3 extends over 15 amino acids. DNA for the CDR3: TGTGCCAGCAGCTTGGGACGGACGTACCAAGAGACCCAGTACTTC. Its protein is CASSLGRTYQETQYF.

This rearrangement joins TRBV7-2 to TRBJ2-7; 12 bases agree with TRBD2. The CDR3 covers 16 residues. V shed 5 bases, J shed 8 bases, and the junction held 13 bases outside the gene matches. CDR1 and CDR2 from the germline V gene are SGHTA and FQGNSA. CDR3 DNA: TGTGCCAGCAGCACCGTCACTAGCGGGAGGAGGGACAAGCAGTACTTC. Amino acids: CASSTVTSGRRDKQYF.

Written as DNA, the CDR3 is TGCGCCAGCAGCCTCGCAGGACAGGGAGGCGAGCAGTACTTC. Residues: CASSLAGQGGEQYF. The chain employs TRBV4-1 and TRBJ2-7, with 8 bases aligning to TRBD1. From germline, CDR1 is MGHRA and CDR2 YSYEKL. This CDR3 comprises 14 residues. V trimming: 4 bases; J trimming: 6 bases; junction bases outside the gene matches: 8.

The chain links TRBV7-6 to TRBJ2-5; tentative D call: TRBD1 (5 bases). The CDR3 extends over 14 amino acids. The germline gives CDR1 SGHVS, CDR2 FNYEAQ. Deletions cut 5 bases from V and 4 bases from J, with 14 bases between. The CDR3 sequence: CASSATRVAETQYF. In DNA form, the CDR3 reads TGTGCCAGCAGCGCAACCAGGGTAGCAGAGACCCAGTACTTC.

This chain uses TRBV5-4 with TRBJ2-5; 8 nucleotides agree with TRBD1. V lost 3 bases, J lost 5 bases, and 9 bases stayed unmatched. Looked up from germline, CDR1 is SGHNT and CDR2 is YYREEE (reference sequence). CDR3 length equals 15 residues. CDR3 sequence reads: CASSSKTGAGETQYF. The CDR3 DNA sequence: TGTGCCAGCAGCTCGAAGACAGGGGCAGGGGAGACCCAGTACTTC.

V gene TRBV5-4 combines with J gene TRBJ2-7; 9 nucleotides match TRBD1. The CDR3 has 18 amino acids. V dropped 3 bases and J dropped 3; count of bases not matched to a gene: 16. CDR1 and CDR2 (germline): SGHNT, YYREEE (reference sequence). The CDR3 bases are TGTGCCAGCAGCTCTGGACAGGGGAAACGAGTAAGGATCTACGAGCAGTACTTC. Its translation is CASSSGQGKRVRIYEQYF.

The chain uses TRBV5-1 and TRBJ2-3, with a possible D match to TRBD2 (5 bases). CDR1 is SGHRS and CDR2 is YFSETQ in the germline V gene. Trimming pared 0 bases from V and 2 bases from J, leaving 16 bases between. The CDR3 totals 17 residues. In nucleotides, the CDR3 is TGCGCCAGCAGCTTGGGGCCTTTAGCGCTTAACACAGATACGCAGTATTTT. Translated, it gives CASSLGPLALNTDTQYF.

The chain is built from TRBV5-6 and TRBJ1-1; 7 bases are shared with TRBD1. The CDR3 totals 16 residues. The germline CDR1 and CDR2 sequences are SGHDT and YYEEEE. Unmatched junction bases numbered 11, after V lost 5 bases and J lost 1 base. The CDR3 loop is CASRPTGRGRNTEAFF. The CDR3 DNA reads as TGTGCCAGCAGACCGACAGGGCGCGGGCGGAACACTGAAGCTTTCTTT. The full variable domain, with the rest looked up from reference TRBV5-6 and TRBJ1-1, is DAGVTQSPTHLIKTRGQQVTLRCSPKSGHDTVSWYQQALGQGPQFIFQYYEEEERQRGNFPDRFSGHQFPNYSSELNVNALLLGDSALYLCASRPTGRGRNTEAFFGQGTRLTVV.

The V and J genes are TRBV2 and TRBJ2-5; 11 nucleotides align to TRBD2. V trimming: 0 bases; J trimming: 1 base; junction bases outside the gene matches: 10. The CDR3 is made up of 19 amino acids. CDR1 is SNHLY, CDR2 FYNNEI, per germline. The CDR3: CASSEAAGTSGLLQETQYF. The DNA for the CDR3 is TGTGCCAGCAGTGAAGCGGCCGGGACTAGCGGTCTCCTCCAAGAGACCCAGTACTTC.

V is TRBV28 and J is TRBJ1-2, with D possibly matching TRBD1 (5 bases). CDR1 is MDHEN and CDR2 is SYDVKM in the germline V gene. The CDR3 extends over 12 amino acids. The V end was cut by 7 bases, the J end by 8 bases, with 14 bases between. The CDR3 nucleotides are TGTGCCAGCACCGAACCGGGACGCGGCTACACCTTC. Its protein is CASTEPGRGYTF.

The chain has TRBV13 and TRBJ2-4, with TRBD1 identical over 9 bases. The trim removed 3 bases at V and 7 bases at J, leaving 4 bases unmatched. Per the germline V gene, CDR1 is PRHDT and CDR2 is FYEKMQ (reference sequence). The CDR3 has 14 residues. The CDR3 loop is CASSFGQGSNIQYF. CDR3 in DNA: TGTGCCAGCAGCTTTGGACAGGGGAGCAACATTCAGTACTTC.

The rearrangement links TRBV18 to TRBJ2-1, with D possibly being TRBD2 (6 bases). Germline CDR1 KGHSH, CDR2 LQKENI. Trimming left V 3 bases short and J 9 bases short, with 15 bases between. CDR3 size: 14 residues. DNA for the CDR3: TGTGCCAGCTCACCCCCGGGGGTTGGGGGTGAGCAGTTCTTC. The encoded protein is CASSPPGVGGEQFF.

The chain employs TRBV19 and TRBJ2-2; D is unresolved. The germline CDR1 and CDR2 sequences are LNHDA and SQIVND (reference sequence). The V end lost 6 bases, the J end lost 1 base, and 3 bases lay between the germline ends. This CDR3 region has 12 residues. Written as DNA, the CDR3 is TGTGCCAGTAGACAGAACACCGGGGAGCTGTTTTTT. This gives the protein CASRQNTGELFF.